This entry describes one T cell receptor (beta chain). Germline V gene lookup returns CDR1 MNHEY and CDR2 SMNVEV (reference sequence). The V gene end was trimmed by 8 bases and the J gene end by 4 bases; junction bases not matched to a gene: 9. The CDR3 is 15 amino acids. The data were obtained in a study of blood T cell repertoires in COVID-19. About the study: PBMCs, B-cell-depleted T cells, or T cells were the source of the cDNA or gDNA that made up the material.

The Seattle site enrolled patients during active infection and followed them longitudinally. In the study's own analysis: Reference gene primer amplification yielded estimated nucleated cell counts. Here immunoSEQ multiplex PCR was the method, and the copy in TCRdb shows in-frame clones only, minus some. V, J and clone size are taken as reported in that table, and D and trimming were inferred from the DNA itself. The sample has roughly 180,000 clones; 80% to 90% are singletons. The sequencing sample was made of peripheral blood. The receptor comes from a woman aged 50 to 65 with COVID-19, enrolled during active disease. This chain joins TRBV27 and TRBJ2-1, with 9 bases matching TRBD2. Here the CDR3 DNA reads TGTGCCAGCTCGCCCTCTAGCGGGGAGTACAATGAGCAGTTCTTC. Its translation: CASSPSSGEYNEQFF.